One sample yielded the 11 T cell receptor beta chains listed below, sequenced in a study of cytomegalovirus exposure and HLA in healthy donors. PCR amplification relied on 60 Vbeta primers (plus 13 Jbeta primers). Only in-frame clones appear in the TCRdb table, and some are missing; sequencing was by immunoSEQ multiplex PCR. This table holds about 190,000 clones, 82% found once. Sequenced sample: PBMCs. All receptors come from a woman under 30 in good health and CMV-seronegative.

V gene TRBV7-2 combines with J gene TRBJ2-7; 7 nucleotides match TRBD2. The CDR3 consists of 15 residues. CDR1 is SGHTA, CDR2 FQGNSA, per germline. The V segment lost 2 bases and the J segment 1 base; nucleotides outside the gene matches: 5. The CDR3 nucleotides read TGTGCCAGCAGCTTAAGCACTAGCGCTTCCTACGAGCAGTACTTC. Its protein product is CASSLSTSASYEQYF. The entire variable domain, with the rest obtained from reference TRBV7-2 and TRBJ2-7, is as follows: GAGVSQSPSNKVTEKGKDVELRCDPISGHTALYWYRQSLGQGLEFLIYFQGNSAPDKSGLPSDRFSAERTGGSVSTLTIQRTQQEDSAVYLCASSLSTSASYEQYFGPGTRLTVT.

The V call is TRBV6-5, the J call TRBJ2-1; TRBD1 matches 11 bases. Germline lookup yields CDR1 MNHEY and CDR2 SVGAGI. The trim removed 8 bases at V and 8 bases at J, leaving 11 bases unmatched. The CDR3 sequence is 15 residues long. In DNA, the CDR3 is TGTGCCAGCGGGGCAATAGGACAGGGGGCCGATGAGCAGTTCTTC. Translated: CASGAIGQGADEQFF.

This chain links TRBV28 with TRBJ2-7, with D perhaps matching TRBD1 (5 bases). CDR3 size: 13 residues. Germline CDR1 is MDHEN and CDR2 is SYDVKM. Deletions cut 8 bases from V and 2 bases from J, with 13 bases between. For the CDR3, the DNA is TGTGCCAGCCAAGGGGCACCGACCTACGAGCAGTACTTC. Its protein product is CASQGAPTYEQYF. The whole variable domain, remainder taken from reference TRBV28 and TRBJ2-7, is DVKVTQSSRYLVKRTGEKVFLECVQDMDHENMFWYRQDPGLGLRLIYFSYDVKMKEKGDIPEGYSVSREKKERFSLILESASTNQTSMYLCASQGAPTYEQYFGPGTRLTVT.

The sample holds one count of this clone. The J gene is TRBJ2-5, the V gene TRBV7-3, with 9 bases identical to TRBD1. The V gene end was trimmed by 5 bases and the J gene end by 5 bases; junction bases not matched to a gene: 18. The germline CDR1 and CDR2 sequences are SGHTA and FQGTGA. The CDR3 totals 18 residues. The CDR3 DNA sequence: TGTGCCAGCAGCAAAGGCCCGGGACAGGGTGCGGCGGGCGAGACCCAGTACTTC. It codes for CASSKGPGQGAAGETQYF.

This CDR3 reads CASRSGQDYGYTF. In nucleotides, the CDR3 is TGTGCCAGCAGGTCCGGACAGGACTATGGCTACACCTTC. The V gene is TRBV6-5, the J gene TRBJ1-2; 7 bases are shared with TRBD1. The CDR3 is made up of 13 amino acids. V gave up 6 bases and J gave up 3 bases; unmatched junction bases: 4. Germline CDR1 reads MNHEY; CDR2 reads SVGAGI.

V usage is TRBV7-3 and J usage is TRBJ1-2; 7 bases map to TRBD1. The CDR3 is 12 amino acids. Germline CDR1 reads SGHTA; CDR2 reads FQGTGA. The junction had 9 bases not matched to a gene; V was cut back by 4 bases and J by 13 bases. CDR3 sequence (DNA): TGTGCCAGCAGCTCGGGACAGCACTACCTCACCTTC. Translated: CASSSGQHYLTF.

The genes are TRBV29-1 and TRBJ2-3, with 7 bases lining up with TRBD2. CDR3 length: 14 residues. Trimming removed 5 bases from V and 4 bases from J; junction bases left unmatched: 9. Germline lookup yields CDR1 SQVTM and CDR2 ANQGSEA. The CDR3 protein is CSVSGGEWADTQYF. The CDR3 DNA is TGCAGCGTTAGTGGGGGGGAGTGGGCAGATACGCAGTATTTT.

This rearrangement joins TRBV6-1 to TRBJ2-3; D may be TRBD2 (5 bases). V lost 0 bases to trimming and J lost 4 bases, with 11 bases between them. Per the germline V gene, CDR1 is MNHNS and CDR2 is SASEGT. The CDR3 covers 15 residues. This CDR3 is CASSEAAGLSDTQYF. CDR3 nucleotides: TGTGCCAGCAGTGAAGCGGCGGGCCTCTCAGATACGCAGTATTTT.

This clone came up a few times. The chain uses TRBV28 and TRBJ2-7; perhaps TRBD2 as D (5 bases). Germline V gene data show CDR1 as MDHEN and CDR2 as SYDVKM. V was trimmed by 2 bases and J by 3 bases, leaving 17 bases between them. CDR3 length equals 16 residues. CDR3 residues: CASSLDSRGIIYEQYF. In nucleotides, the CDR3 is TGTGCCAGCAGTTTAGATTCCCGGGGAATCATCTACGAGCAGTACTTC.

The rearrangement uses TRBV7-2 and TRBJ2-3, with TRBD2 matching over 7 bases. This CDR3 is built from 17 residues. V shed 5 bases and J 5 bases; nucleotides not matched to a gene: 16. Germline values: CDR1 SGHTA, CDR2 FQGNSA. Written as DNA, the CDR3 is TGTGCCAGCAGCATAACCGAAGGACTAGATTTAGGAGATACGCAGTATTTT. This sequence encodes CASSITEGLDLGDTQYF.

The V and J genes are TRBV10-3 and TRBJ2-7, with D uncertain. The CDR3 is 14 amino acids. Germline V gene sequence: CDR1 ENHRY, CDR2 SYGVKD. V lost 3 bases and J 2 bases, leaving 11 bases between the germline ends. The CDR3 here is CAISDAGATYEQYF. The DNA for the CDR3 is TGTGCCATCAGTGACGCAGGTGCCACCTACGAGCAGTACTTC.